The clone carrying this T cell receptor beta chain occurred many times. Its antigen is not known. This entry belongs to a study of T cells in Graves' hyperthyroidism and ophthalmopathy. Study conclusions and caveats: Ophthalmopathy, which appeared later, was predicted by the model a median roughly 6.5 months before onset. Researchers report that a 13 V-J model separated ophthalmopathy from stable hyperthyroidism.

Amplified TCR beta CDR3 regions derived from RNA transcripts. A first-round RT-PCR of the TCR CDR3 used the HTBI primer set. TCRdb re-analysed the multiplex PCR reads in MiXCR, keeping a single row per CDR3 protein. The sample records hundreds of thousands of distinct CDR3 sequences, roughly 15% being singletons. V was pared by 4 bases and J by 6 bases, with 15 bases between. This CDR3 contains 14 residues. Looked up from germline, CDR1 is DFQATT and CDR2 is SNEGSKA (reference sequence). Inclusion characteristics of ophthalmopathy patients comprised a Clinical Activity Score of at least 3, a NOSPECS grade of at least 4, and duration under 3 months. Lactation, pregnancy, other autoimmune disease or uncontrolled infection led to exclusion of patients.

The sample comprised blood. V usage is TRBV20-1 and J usage is TRBJ2-2, with TRBD2 as a possible D gene (6 bases). The receptor was isolated from a woman aged 50 to 60 with Graves' ophthalmopathy. The CDR3 reads CSATGGSGSGELFF. CDR3 sequence (DNA): TGCAGTGCTACCGGGGGTTCGGGTTCCGGGGAGCTGTTTTTT.